The T cell receptor (beta chain) under discussion was sequenced for a study of CD8+ T cells in alopecia areata. About the study: Grafting placed skin from approximately 6-13-month-old C3H/HeJ donors with spontaneous alopecia onto roughly 6-10-week-old female C3H/HeJ mice.

Sorting relied on CD4, CD8alpha, NKG2D, NKG2ACE and other markers applied to pooled cutaneous lymph node cells. Extracted from the samples, RNA was reverse transcribed into cDNA to serve as the sequencing template. Measured with immunoSEQ multiplex PCR; TCRdb has only the in-frame clones, and not every one. The table lists roughly 260,000 clones, with no singletons. The CDR3 covers 17 residues. V gave up 0 bases and J gave up 0 bases, with 13 bases separating them. Germline loops: CDR1 LGHNA, CDR2 YNLKQL (reference sequence). This clone showed up just a few times. Genes and germline come from the mouse. Coverage ceases 4 residues before the CDR3 finishes, and the germline J gene fills in the end.

The sequence derives from a C3H/HeJ mouse with alopecia areata. These mice share the MHC haplotype H2-k. Material for sequencing was CD4+ T cells sorted from a lymph node. The V call is TRBV5, the J call TRBJ2-3, with D perhaps TRBD2 (6 bases). The CDR3 here is CASSQDRNWVSAETLYF. CDR3 DNA (partial): TGTGCCAGCAGCCAAGATCGGAACTGGGTTAGTGCAGAA.